The 9 T cell receptor beta chains in this list originate from one sample, sequenced in a study of beta chain features in type 1 diabetes. Isolated RNA was reverse transcribed in full, so expressed TCRB transcripts were sequenced. Data came from immunoSEQ multiplex PCR; TCRdb stores just in-frame clones and leaves some out. The sample has 500,000 to 700,000 clones, about 14% seen once. The sample was naive CD4+ T cells from blood. These receptors were taken from a man between 18 and 35 years old in good health.

This clone was counted a few times. The V call is TRBV5-4, the J call TRBJ2-7; 10 bases agree with TRBD1. Germline values: CDR1 SGHNT, CDR2 YYREEE (reference sequence). V gave up 4 bases and J gave up 3 bases; unmatched junction bases: 4. This CDR3 comprises 14 residues. CDR3 region: CASSVRDRGYEQYF. Written as DNA, the CDR3 is TGTGCCAGCAGCGTCCGGGACAGGGGCTACGAGCAGTACTTC.

The V call is TRBV2, the J call TRBJ2-7, with TRBD1 as a possible D gene (6 bases). In germline, CDR1 is SNHLY, CDR2 FYNNEI. The V and J ends lost 7 bases and 3 bases respectively, with 16 bases between them. This CDR3 contains 14 residues. The CDR3 loop is CASTRDRTYYEQYF. In DNA form, the CDR3 reads TGTGCCAGCACCCGCGACAGGACCTACTACGAGCAGTACTTC.

The chain employs TRBV19 and TRBJ2-1; no definite D call. Germline CDR1 and CDR2: LNHDA and SQIVND (reference sequence). The CDR3 is made up of 15 amino acids. Trimming pared 7 bases from V and 0 bases from J, leaving 13 bases between. CDR3: CASTPLIGSYNEQFF. Written as DNA, the CDR3 is TGTGCCAGTACCCCCTTGATAGGCTCCTACAATGAGCAGTTCTTC.

This clone appeared many times. The chain is built from TRBV19 and TRBJ2-3, with TRBD2 as a possible D gene (5 bases). The CDR3 has 14 residues. The V end lost 7 bases, the J end lost 4 bases, and 15 bases lay between the germline ends. From germline, CDR1 is LNHDA and CDR2 SQIVND (reference sequence). The CDR3, as DNA: TGTGCCAGTACCCTGCGGCCTAGCTCAGATACGCAGTATTTT. As protein: CASTLRPSSDTQYF.

The CDR3 here is CASSLRLLGTEAFF. The CDR3 DNA reads TGTGCCAGCAGTTTAAGACTATTGGGCACTGAAGCTTTCTTT. This chain links TRBV27 with TRBJ1-1; D remains unclear. The V end lost 2 bases, the J end lost 4 bases, and 11 bases lay between the germline ends. There are 14 residues in the CDR3. CDR1 is MNHEY, CDR2 SMNVEV, per germline (reference sequence).

The chain recombines TRBV2 with TRBJ1-5, with TRBD1 as a possible D gene (6 bases). Trimming cost V 8 bases and J 3 bases, with 11 bases left between them. The CDR3 runs 13 residues. Germline CDR1 is SNHLY and CDR2 is FYNNEI. The CDR3 nucleotides read TGTGCCAGCGACCGGGACACCAATCAGCCCCAGCATTTT. Residues: CASDRDTNQPQHF.

V is TRBV5-1 and J is TRBJ2-1, with D maybe TRBD2 (6 bases). Trimming removed 0 bases from V and 11 bases from J, with 15 bases in between. The CDR3 contains 14 residues. CDR1 and CDR2 (germline): SGHRS, YFSETQ. The CDR3 coding sequence is TGCGCCAGCAGCTTGGACGGTGGGGGACTTAAGCAGTTCTTC. It codes for CASSLDGGGLKQFF.

The chain recombines TRBV13 with TRBJ2-4; 7 bases line up with TRBD2. This CDR3 has 16 amino acids. V dropped 5 bases and J dropped 1; count of bases not matched to a gene: 8. Germline loops: CDR1 PRHDT, CDR2 FYEKMQ (reference sequence). CDR3 in amino acids: CASSNGLGGAKNIQYF. The CDR3 DNA reads TGTGCCAGCAGCAACGGACTAGGTGGGGCCAAAAACATTCAGTACTTC.

The rearrangement joins TRBV28 to TRBJ2-5; D may be TRBD1 (6 bases). V was trimmed by 6 bases and J by 4 bases, leaving 15 bases between them. The length of the CDR3 is 14 residues. Germline V CDR1 and CDR2: MDHEN, SYDVKM. CDR3 DNA: TGTGCCAGCAGACTGACGTGGGGGCGAGAGACCCAGTACTTC. This gives the protein CASRLTWGRETQYF.